A single sample is the source of the 14 T cell receptor beta chains below, sequenced in a study of control samples from healthy donors and cancer patients. Sequenced by immunoSEQ multiplex PCR; TCRdb stores in-frame clones only, minus some. The sample contains about 160,000 clones, nearly 96% of which appear only once. What was sequenced was blood. These receptors were taken from a woman in her thirties in good health.

This clone came up once. V and J are TRBV24-1 and TRBJ2-1; D remains ambiguous. The CDR3 has 12 residues. Trimming cost V 4 bases and J 13 bases, with 13 bases left between them. Germline CDR1 and CDR2: KGHDR and SFDVKD. Here the CDR3 reads CATSEDGYFQFF. For the CDR3, the DNA is TGTGCCACCAGTGAGGACGGTTATTTTCAGTTCTTC.

This clone was seen a single time. The V gene is TRBV9, the J gene TRBJ1-1, with D tentatively TRBD1 (5 bases). This CDR3 contains 12 residues. V dropped 3 bases and J dropped 8 bases, with 11 bases sitting between them. Germline V CDR1 and CDR2: SGDLS, YYNGEE. Written as DNA, the CDR3 is TGTGCCAGCAGCGGCCTCCGGGGCGAAGCTTTCTTT. Its translation: CASSGLRGEAFF.

V gene TRBV11-2 combines with J gene TRBJ2-5, with D possibly TRBD2 on 7 matching bases. CDR1 is SGHAT, CDR2 FQNNGV, per germline. V was cut by 7 bases and J by 5 bases, with 17 bases left in between. There are 14 residues in the CDR3. The CDR3 nucleotides are TGTGCCAGCACTCTTACCGGGGGGCTCGAGACCCAGTACTTC. It encodes CASTLTGGLETQYF.

The chain recombines TRBV5-6 with TRBJ1-5; 7 nucleotides match TRBD1. This CDR3 region has 14 residues. The J segment lost 6 bases and the V segment lost 4 bases, leaving 7 bases of the junction unmatched. Looked up from germline, CDR1 is SGHDT and CDR2 is YYEEEE. The CDR3, as DNA: TGTGCCAGCAGCCCCAGCAGGGGGGCTCAGCCCCAGCATTTT. Translation: CASSPSRGAQPQHF.

The V call is TRBV18, the J call TRBJ2-7; perhaps TRBD1 as D (6 bases). Trimming took 6 bases from V and 2 from J, leaving 11 bases between them. Germline CDR1 and CDR2: KGHSH and LQKENI. CDR3 length: 13 amino acids. DNA for the CDR3: TGTGCCAGCTCTGGCAGGGGCGCCTACGAGCAGTACTTC. Translation gives CASSGRGAYEQYF. The full variable domain, rest sourced from reference TRBV18 and TRBJ2-7, is NAGVMQNPRHLVRRRGQEARLRCSPMKGHSHVYWYRQLPEEGLKFMVYLQKENIIDESGMPKERFSAEFPKEGPSILRIQQVVRGDSAAYFCASSGRGAYEQYFGPGTRLTVT.

CDR3 amino acids: CASSLVSNEQFF. In DNA, the CDR3 is TGCGCCAGCAGCTTGGTCAGCAATGAGCAGTTCTTC. The chain uses TRBV5-1 and TRBJ2-1; D not certain. The CDR3 covers 12 residues. Trimming left V 0 bases short and J 6 bases short, with 4 bases between. Germline CDR1 reads SGHRS; CDR2 reads YFSETQ.

V gene TRBV6-5 combines with J gene TRBJ1-2; 9 bases agree with TRBD1. The CDR3 loop spans 16 amino acids. The germline V gene encodes CDR1 MNHEY and CDR2 SVGAGI. The ends lost 4 bases at V and 0 bases at J; junction bases unmatched: 6. DNA of the CDR3: TGTGCCAGCAGTTCAAACAGGGGGCCCGCTAACTATGGCTACACCTTC. Residues: CASSSNRGPANYGYTF.

V is TRBV18 and J is TRBJ1-2; D not resolved. CDR1 and CDR2 from the germline V gene are KGHSH and LQKENI. The CDR3 runs 13 residues. V shed 3 bases and J shed 0 bases, with 5 bases lying between them. CDR3 residues: CASSPSANYGYTF. In nucleotides, the CDR3 is TGTGCCAGCTCACCGAGCGCTAACTATGGCTACACCTTC.

This chain connects TRBV18 to TRBJ2-1, with D tentatively TRBD2 (5 bases). The V and J ends lost 5 bases and 5 bases respectively, with 10 bases between them. Looked up from germline, CDR1 is KGHSH and CDR2 is LQKENI. The CDR3 contains 13 residues. The CDR3, as DNA: TGTGCCAGCTCATCGGGGATAAACAATGAGCAGTTCTTC. Amino acid sequence: CASSSGINNEQFF.

V is TRBV28 and J is TRBJ2-7; 10 bases align to TRBD2. The CDR3 extends over 14 amino acids. Trimming removed 4 bases from V and 0 bases from J; junction bases left unmatched: 0. Germline V gene lookup returns CDR1 MDHEN and CDR2 SYDVKM. CDR3 residues: CASSSSGSSYEQYF. The CDR3 bases are TGTGCCAGCAGTTCTAGCGGGAGCTCCTACGAGCAGTACTTC.

The V call is TRBV28, the J call TRBJ2-7; tentatively, D is TRBD1 or TRBD2 (6 bases each). Looked up from germline, CDR1 is MDHEN and CDR2 is SYDVKM. V lost 5 bases and J lost 3, with 20 bases in between. This CDR3 comprises 16 residues. CDR3 protein: CASSHSGGGTFYEQYF. CDR3 nucleotide sequence: TGTGCCAGCAGTCACTCCGGGGGCGGGACATTCTACGAGCAGTACTTC.

The V gene is TRBV10-3, the J gene TRBJ1-2; D is possibly TRBD1 (6 bases). There are 13 residues in the CDR3. Trimming removed 6 bases at V and 1 base at J, with 9 bases between. From germline, CDR1 is ENHRY and CDR2 SYGVKD. CDR3 in DNA: TGTGCCATCAGCCAGGACAGTAACTATGGCTACACCTTC. Protein product: CAISQDSNYGYTF.

The chain recombines TRBV27 with TRBJ2-1; no reliable D call. The germline V gene encodes CDR1 MNHEY and CDR2 SMNVEV (reference sequence). The V end lost 5 bases, the J end lost 3 bases, and 11 bases lay between the germline ends. The CDR3 has 14 residues. The CDR3 DNA reads as TGTGCCAGCAGTCCCACAAAGGGCTACAATGAGCAGTTCTTC. Translating gives CASSPTKGYNEQFF.

The chain couples TRBV28 to TRBJ1-3; no firm D call. CDR1 is MDHEN, CDR2 SYDVKM, per germline. V lost 2 bases, J lost 4 bases, and 6 bases lay in between. The CDR3 has 13 residues. DNA for the CDR3: TGTGCCAGCAGTTTAAAGCACGGAAACACCATATATTTT. It translates to CASSLKHGNTIYF.